Shown below are 16 T cell receptor beta chains from a single sample sequenced in a study of blood T cell repertoires in COVID-19. Generated by immunoSEQ multiplex PCR, the TCRdb table keeps only in-frame clones and is missing some. This sample has roughly 230,000 clones, with 65% to 85% found just once. The sequenced sample was peripheral blood. These receptors were collected from a man in his forties or fifties with active or convalescent COVID-19.

The chain employs TRBV5-1 and TRBJ2-7; TRBD2 aligns across 9 bases. The V segment lost 1 base and the J segment 4 bases; nucleotides outside the gene matches: 6. Germline V gene sequence: CDR1 SGHRS, CDR2 YFSETQ. This CDR3 region has 15 residues. The CDR3 DNA reads TGCGCCAGCAGCTTGACGCCTAGCGGGGAGTACGAGCAGTACTTC. Translation: CASSLTPSGEYEQYF.

This sequence joins TRBV4-2 and TRBJ1-4; D not resolved. Germline V CDR1 and CDR2: LGHNA, YNFKEQ. This CDR3 has 16 residues. Trimming left V 5 bases short and J 8 bases short, with 21 bases between. Here the CDR3 reads CASSEGAPRRSEKLFF. CDR3 DNA: TGTGCCAGCAGCGAAGGCGCTCCCCGGCGGTCGGAAAAACTGTTTTTT.

This clone was counted once. The genes are TRBV6-2 or TRBV6-3 and TRBJ2-2; maybe TRBD1 (6 bases). CDR1 and CDR2 from the germline V gene are MNHEY and SVGEGT. The CDR3 is made up of 15 amino acids. The germline V and J ends were trimmed by 5 bases and 2 bases, with 12 bases remaining between them. DNA of the CDR3: TGTGCCAGCAGTCCCGGACAGAGAAACACCGGGGAGCTGTTTTTT. Translated, it gives CASSPGQRNTGELFF.

The chain carries TRBV30 and TRBJ2-1, with a tentative D call TRBD1 (6 bases). V lost 2 bases, J lost 8 bases, and 13 bases lay in between. The CDR3 consists of 13 residues. Germline CDR1 GTSNPN, CDR2 SVGIG (reference sequence). CDR3 sequence (DNA): TGTGCCTGGAGTCCTACAGGGCTTCATGAGCAGTTCTTC. This translates into CAWSPTGLHEQFF.

This chain joins TRBV15 and TRBJ1-5; 9 bases are a match to TRBD1. Germline loops: CDR1 LNHNV, CDR2 YYDKDF (reference sequence). The V and J ends lost 2 bases and 5 bases, in that order; junction bases with no gene match: 4. CDR3 length: 15 amino acids. The DNA of the CDR3 is TGTGCCACCAGCAGATCGGGGACAGGGTATCAGCCCCAGCATTTT. The encoded protein is CATSRSGTGYQPQHF.

This clone showed up just a few times. This rearrangement joins TRBV5-6 to TRBJ2-7; D remains ambiguous. CDR1 is SGHDT and CDR2 is YYEEEE in the germline V gene. The CDR3 loop spans 12 amino acids. The V gene lost 0 bases and the J gene lost 4 bases, with 5 bases spanning the gap. DNA of the CDR3: TGTGCCAGCAGCTTGGACGGGTACGAGCAGTACTTC. It is translated as CASSLDGYEQYF.

V is TRBV18 and J is TRBJ2-6; 7 bases are shared with TRBD1. The CDR3 is made up of 16 amino acids. V dropped 2 bases and J dropped 3; count of bases not matched to a gene: 4. Germline values: CDR1 KGHSH, CDR2 LQKENI. Here the CDR3 reads CASSPSTGSGANVLTF. The CDR3 nucleotides are TGTGCCAGCTCACCATCGACAGGGAGTGGGGCCAACGTCCTGACTTTC. The variable domain in full, with the rest retrieved from reference TRBV18 and TRBJ2-6, is NAGVMQNPRHLVRRRGQEARLRCSPMKGHSHVYWYRQLPEEGLKFMVYLQKENIIDESGMPKERFSAEFPKEGPSILRIQQVVRGDSAAYFCASSPSTGSGANVLTFGAGSRLTVL.

The genes are TRBV4-2 and TRBJ2-3; TRBD2 matches at 13 bases. After removal of 0 bases from V and 3 bases from J, the junction contained 9 bases not matched to a gene. Germline loops: CDR1 LGHNA, CDR2 YNFKEQ. The length of the CDR3 is 19 residues. CDR3 sequence: CASSQDPPLAGGPTDTQYF. CDR3 nucleotide sequence: TGTGCCAGCAGCCAAGATCCACCACTAGCGGGGGGGCCTACAGATACGCAGTATTTT.

The chain recombines TRBV27 with TRBJ2-3, with TRBD1 matching over 8 bases. V shed 6 bases, J shed 2 bases, and the junction held 4 bases outside the gene matches. The CDR3 is 14 residues long. The germline gives CDR1 MNHEY, CDR2 SMNVEV (reference sequence). CDR3 DNA sequence: TGTGCCAGCAGCACGACAGGGGTCACAGATACGCAGTATTTT. It encodes CASSTTGVTDTQYF.

The sample holds one count of this clone. V usage is TRBV4-1 and J usage is TRBJ2-6; 7 nucleotides line up with TRBD2. After removal of 3 bases from V and 0 bases from J, the junction contained 8 bases not matched to a gene. Looked up from germline, CDR1 is MGHRA and CDR2 is YSYEKL. CDR3 length: 18 residues. This chain's CDR3 is CASSQDWGRGSGANVLTF. The CDR3 DNA sequence: TGCGCCAGCAGCCAGGACTGGGGGAGGGGCTCTGGGGCCAACGTCCTGACTTTC.

CDR3 nucleotides: TGTGCCAGCAGCTCCCATTTGTACGAGCAGTACTTC. It codes for CASSSHLYEQYF. The chain links TRBV7-9 to TRBJ2-7; D is undetermined. Per the germline V gene, CDR1 is SEHNR and CDR2 is FQNEAQ (reference sequence). V gave up 4 bases and J gave up 4 bases, with 8 bases separating them. The CDR3 runs 12 residues. The complete variable domain, with remaining parts taken from reference TRBV7-9 and TRBJ2-7, reads DTGVSQNPRHKITKRGQNVTFRCDPISEHNRLYWYRQTLGQGPEFLTYFQNEAQLEKSRLLSDRFSAERPKGSFSTLEIQRTEQGDSAMYLCASSSHLYEQYFGPGTRLTVT.

The chain couples TRBV13 to TRBJ1-1; TRBD1 might be the D (6 bases). This CDR3 is 13 amino acids long. V shed 1 base and J shed 5 bases, with 8 bases lying between them. Looked up from germline, CDR1 is PRHDT and CDR2 is FYEKMQ (reference sequence). The CDR3 region is CASSLAGETEAFF. In nucleotides, the CDR3 is TGTGCCAGCAGCTTAGCAGGGGAAACTGAAGCTTTCTTT.

This clone was recorded once. The CDR3 nucleotides read TGTGCCAGCAGCCAAGGGGATAGGGGAGGGGAGCAGTACTTC. This translates into CASSQGDRGGEQYF. The V gene is TRBV4-2, the J gene TRBJ2-7; 7 bases line up with TRBD2. The CDR3 sequence is 14 residues long. The junction had 7 bases not matched to a gene; V was cut back by 1 base and J by 7 bases. CDR1 LGHNA and CDR2 YNFKEQ come from the germline V gene.

The chain links TRBV2 to TRBJ2-7, with 7 nucleotides matching TRBD1. The germline V gene encodes CDR1 SNHLY and CDR2 FYNNEI. Trimming at V came to 7 bases and at J to 6 bases, leaving 9 bases not matched to a gene. The CDR3 sequence is 13 residues long. The CDR3: CASTTDRVGEQYF. Written as DNA, the CDR3 is TGTGCCAGCACCACCGACAGGGTTGGCGAGCAGTACTTC.

This clone occurred once. V is TRBV27 and J is TRBJ1-2; D not certain. CDR1 and CDR2 (germline): MNHEY, SMNVEV (reference sequence). CDR3 length: 16 amino acids. With 8 bases removed from V and 5 bases from J, the gap between germline ends came to 24 bases. CDR3 loop: CASGNLLMTMRYGYTF. The CDR3, as DNA: TGTGCCAGCGGCAATCTCCTAATGACTATGAGATATGGCTACACCTTC.

This clone showed up just once. This chain joins TRBV18 and TRBJ2-7, with D unclear. The V end lost 2 bases, the J end lost 3 bases, and 5 bases lay between the germline ends. CDR1 KGHSH and CDR2 LQKENI come from the germline V gene. The CDR3 contains 12 residues. The CDR3 loop reads CASSPTSYEQYF. As DNA, the CDR3 is TGTGCCAGCTCACCAACCAGCTACGAGCAGTACTTC.